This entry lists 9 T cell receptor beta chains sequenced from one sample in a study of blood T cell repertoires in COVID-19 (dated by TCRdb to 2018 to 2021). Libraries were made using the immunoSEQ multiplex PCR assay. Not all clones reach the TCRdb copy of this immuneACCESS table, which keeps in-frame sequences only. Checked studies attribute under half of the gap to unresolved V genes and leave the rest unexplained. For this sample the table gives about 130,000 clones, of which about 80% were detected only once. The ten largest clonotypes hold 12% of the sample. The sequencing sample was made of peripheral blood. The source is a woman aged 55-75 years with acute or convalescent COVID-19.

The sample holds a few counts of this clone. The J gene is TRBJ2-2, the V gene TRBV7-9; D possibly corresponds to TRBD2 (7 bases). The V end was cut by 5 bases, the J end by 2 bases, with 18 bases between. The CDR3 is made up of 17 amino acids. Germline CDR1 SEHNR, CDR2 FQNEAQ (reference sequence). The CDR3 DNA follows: TGTGCCAGCAGCCGAATTTACGGGGGGCGCAACACCGGGGAGCTGTTTTTT. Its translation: CASSRIYGGRNTGELFF.

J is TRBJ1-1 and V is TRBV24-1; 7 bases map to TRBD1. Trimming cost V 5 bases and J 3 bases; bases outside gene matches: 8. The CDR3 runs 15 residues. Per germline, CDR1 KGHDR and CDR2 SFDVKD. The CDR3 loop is CATSGTGEADTEAFF. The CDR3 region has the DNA TGTGCCACCAGTGGCACAGGGGAGGCGGACACTGAAGCTTTCTTT.

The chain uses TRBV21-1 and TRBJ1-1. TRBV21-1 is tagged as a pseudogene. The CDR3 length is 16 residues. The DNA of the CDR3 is TGTGCCAGCAGCAAATTTGGTATACTGCGGTTCACTGAAGCTTTCTTT. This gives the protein CASSKFGILRFTEAFF.

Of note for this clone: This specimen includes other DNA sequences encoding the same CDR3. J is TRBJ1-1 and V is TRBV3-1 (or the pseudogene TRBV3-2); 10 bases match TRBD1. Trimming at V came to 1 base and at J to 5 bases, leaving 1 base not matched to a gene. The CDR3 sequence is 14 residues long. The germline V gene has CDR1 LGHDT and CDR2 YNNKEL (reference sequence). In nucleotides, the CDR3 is TGTGCCAGCAGCCAAGGGACAGGGGGTACTGAAGCTTTCTTT. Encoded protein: CASSQGTGGTEAFF.

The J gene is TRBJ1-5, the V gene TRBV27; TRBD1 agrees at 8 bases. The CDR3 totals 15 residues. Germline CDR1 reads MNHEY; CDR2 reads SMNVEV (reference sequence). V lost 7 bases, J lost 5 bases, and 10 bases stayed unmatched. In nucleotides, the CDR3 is TGTGCCAGCAAACCTACAGGGGGGTGGGATCAGCCCCAGCATTTT. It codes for CASKPTGGWDQPQHF.

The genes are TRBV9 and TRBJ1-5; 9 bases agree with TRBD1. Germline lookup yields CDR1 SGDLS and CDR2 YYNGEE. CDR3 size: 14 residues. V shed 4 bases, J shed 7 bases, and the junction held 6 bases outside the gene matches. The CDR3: CASSPQGARQPQHF. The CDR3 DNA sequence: TGTGCCAGCAGCCCACAGGGGGCGCGACAGCCCCAGCATTTT. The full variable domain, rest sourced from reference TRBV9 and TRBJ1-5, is DSGVTQTPKHLITATGQRVTLRCSPRSGDLSVYWYQQSLDQGLQFLIQYYNGEERAKGNILERFSAQQFPDLHSELNLSSLELGDSALYFCASSPQGARQPQHFGDGTRLSIL.

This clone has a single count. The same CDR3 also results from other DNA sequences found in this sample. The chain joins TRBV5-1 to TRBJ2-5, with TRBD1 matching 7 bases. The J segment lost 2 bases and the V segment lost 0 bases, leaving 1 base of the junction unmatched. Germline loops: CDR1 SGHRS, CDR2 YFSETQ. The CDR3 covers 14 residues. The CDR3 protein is CASSLGTGQETQYF. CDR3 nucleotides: TGCGCCAGCAGCTTGGGGACAGGTCAAGAGACCCAGTACTTC.

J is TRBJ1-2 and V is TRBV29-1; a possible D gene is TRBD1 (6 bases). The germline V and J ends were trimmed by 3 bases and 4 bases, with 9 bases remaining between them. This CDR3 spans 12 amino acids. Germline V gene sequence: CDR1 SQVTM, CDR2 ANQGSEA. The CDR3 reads CSVDRTAYGYTF. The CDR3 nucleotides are TGCAGCGTTGATCGGACAGCCTATGGCTACACCTTC.

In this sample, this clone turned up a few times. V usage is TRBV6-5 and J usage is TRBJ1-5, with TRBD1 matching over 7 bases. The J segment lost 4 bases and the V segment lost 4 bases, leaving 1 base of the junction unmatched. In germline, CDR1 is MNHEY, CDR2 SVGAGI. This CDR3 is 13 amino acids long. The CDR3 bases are TGTGCCAGCAGTTCGACAGGGAATCAGCCCCAGCATTTT. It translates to CASSSTGNQPQHF.